This TCR beta chain emerged from a study of shared clonotypes between healthy human individuals. Whole-study results and caveats: Compared with clonotypes that all four donors shared, non-shared clonotypes had lower generation probabilities. In this cohort, only blood was sampled, and tissue repertoires likely differ. Enrolling few donors narrowed the genetic and exposure-history diversity that was represented.

V lost 0 bases and J 6 bases, leaving 9 bases between the germline ends. Germline V lookup: CDR1 SGHDN, CDR2 FVKESK. The CDR3 has 14 residues. Note on this clone: The antigen is undetermined.

Only in-frame clones appear in the TCRdb table, and some are missing; sequencing was by immunoSEQ multiplex PCR. This sample has about 2 million clones, with 90% to 95% found just once. Sequencing was done on a sample of naive CD4+ T cells sorted from blood. As for subset: CD45RA+ positively selected. This clonotype originated in a man aged 18 to 35 in good health. The chain recombines TRBV14 with TRBJ2-1; D remains ambiguous. The CDR3 region is CASSQDTDSNEQFF. The DNA of the CDR3 is TGTGCCAGCAGCCAAGATACGGATAGCAATGAGCAGTTCTTC. Combining the CDR3 with reference TRBV14 and TRBJ2-1 gives the whole variable domain EAGVTQFPSHSVIEKGQTVTLRCDPISGHDNLYWYRRVMGKEIKFLLHFVKESKQDESGMPNNRFLAERTGGTYSTLKVQPAELEDSGVYFCASSQDTDSNEQFFGPGTRLTVL.